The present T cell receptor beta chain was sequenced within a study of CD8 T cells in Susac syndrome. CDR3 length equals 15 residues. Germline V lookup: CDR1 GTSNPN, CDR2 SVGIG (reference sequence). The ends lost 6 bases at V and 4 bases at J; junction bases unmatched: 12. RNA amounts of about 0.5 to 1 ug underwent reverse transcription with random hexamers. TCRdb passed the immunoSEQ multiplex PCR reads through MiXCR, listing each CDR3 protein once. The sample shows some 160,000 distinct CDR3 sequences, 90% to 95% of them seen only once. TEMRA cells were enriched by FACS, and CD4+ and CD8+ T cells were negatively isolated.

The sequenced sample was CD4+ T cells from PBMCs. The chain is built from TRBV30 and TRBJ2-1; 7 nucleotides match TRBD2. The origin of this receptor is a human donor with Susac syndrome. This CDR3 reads CACVTSVALYNEQFF. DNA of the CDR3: TGTGCCTGCGTTACTAGCGTGGCTCTGTACAATGAGCAGTTCTTC.